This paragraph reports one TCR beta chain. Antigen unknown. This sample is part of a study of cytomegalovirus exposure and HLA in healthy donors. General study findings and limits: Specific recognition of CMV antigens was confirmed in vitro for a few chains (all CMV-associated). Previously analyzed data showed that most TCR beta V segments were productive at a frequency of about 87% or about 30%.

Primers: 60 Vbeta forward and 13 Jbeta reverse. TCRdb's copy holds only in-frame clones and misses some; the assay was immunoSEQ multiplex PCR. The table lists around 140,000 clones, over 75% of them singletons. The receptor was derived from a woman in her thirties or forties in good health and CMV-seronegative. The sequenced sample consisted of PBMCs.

CDR3 DNA sequence: TGCGCCAGCAGCTTGGATCCTAGCGGGAGAGGTCGGCTCAATGAGCAGTTCTTC. It is translated as CASSLDPSGRGRLNEQFF. V gene TRBV5-1 combines with J gene TRBJ2-1; TRBD2 aligns across 10 bases. Germline V lookup: CDR1 SGHRS, CDR2 YFSETQ. The V and J ends lost 0 bases and 6 bases, in that order; junction bases with no gene match: 12. This CDR3 has 18 residues.